Listed below are T cell receptor beta chains from one sample, sequenced in a study of blood T cell repertoires in COVID-19. Profiled with immunoSEQ multiplex PCR; TCRdb holds only in-frame clones, not every one. The repertoire consists of roughly 400,000 clones, with 90% occurring once and the leading ten covering approximately 0.65%. Input material: PBMCs or T cells enriched from blood (not recorded which). The source is a man younger than 30 who had recovered from COVID-19. The CDR3 runs from the conserved cysteine through the conserved F or W. The D gene is left open where the match is weak. The size entry is marked missing in some rows and otherwise reads once, few, many or a size class.

TRBJ1-6 TRBV4-1 NA NA TGCGCCAGCAGCCAAGATCGAGAACAGTTTGTTATTTCACCCCTCCACTTT CASSQDREQFVISPLHF
TRBJ2-7 TRBV4-1 NA TRBD1 TGCGCCAGCAGTCAGATGGACAGGGGAAGGAGCTCCTACGAGCAGTACTTC CASSQMDRGRSSYEQYF
TRBJ2-5 TRBV10-3 NA NA TGTGCCATCAGTGAGTCGAACAGGGAACTAGAGACCCAGTACTTC CAISESNRELETQYF
TRBJ2-5 TRBV6-2/TRBV6-3 NA TRBD1 TGTGCCAGCAGTACAAACAGGGGGCAAGAGACCCAGTACTTC CASSTNRGQETQYF
TRBJ2-2 TRBV10-3 NA NA TGTGCCCGCCTCCTCGGAGCAGGGGCGGTCGGGGAGCTGTTTTTT CARLLGAGAVGELFF
TRBJ1-4 TRBV27 NA TRBD1 TGTGCCAGCAGTTTACTACCGGGACAGGGGAGTGAAAAACTGTTTTTT CASSLLPGQGSEKLFF
TRBJ1-6 TRBV3-1/TRBV3-2 NA NA TGTGCCAGCAGCCAAGGCCTGGGCAAGCATAATTCACCCCTCCACTTT CASSQGLGKHNSPLHF
TRBJ1-3 TRBV9 once NA TGTGCCAGCAGCGTAGAAGGGGTTGGAAACACCATATATTTT CASSVEGVGNTIYF
TRBJ1-3 TRBV3-1/TRBV3-2 once NA TGTGCCAGCAGCCAGACATCTGGAAACACCATATATTTT CASSQTSGNTIYF
TRBJ2-3 TRBV5-1 NA NA TGCGCCAGCAGCTTGGGGCAGCGAGATATGCAGTATTTT CASSLGQRDMQYF
TRBJ1-2 TRBV7-2 NA NA TGTGCCAGCAGCTTAGGGGATCGGGGGACCTATGGCTACACCTTC CASSLGDRGTYGYTF
TRBJ2-7 TRBV7-2 few NA TGTGCCAGCAGCTACAAGCGGGACAACCGGCACTACGAGCAGTACTTC CASSYKRDNRHYEQYF
TRBJ2-1 TRBV5-4 NA NA TGTGCCAGCAGCTTGGTTGGGAGTAATGAGCAGTTCTTC CASSLVGSNEQFF
TRBJ2-7 TRBV9 NA TRBD1 TGTGCCAGCGGCTCAGGGACAGATACAATTACGAACTTC CASGSGTDTITNF
TRBJ2-5 TRBV2 NA NA TGTGCCAGCAGCGGCGTCGGTGAGCGGGTCCAAGAGACCCAGTACTTC CASSGVGERVQETQYF
TRBJ1-6 TRBV24-1 NA NA TGTGCCACCAGTGATTTCAGATCACCCCTCCACTTT CATSDFRSPLHF
TRBJ1-2 TRBV11-2 NA NA TGTGCCAGCAGCCAGCGGAGGGCCGCACCCCATGGCTACACCTTC CASSQRRAAPHGYTF
TRBJ2-2 TRBV28 once TRBD2 TGTGCCAGCAGTGTGGGAGGGTTAAGGGCCGGGGAGCTGTTTTTT CASSVGGLRAGELFF
TRBJ2-1 TRBV24-1 NA NA TGTGCCACCAGTGATTTGGCATCGGGAAACTACAATGAGCAGTTCTTC CATSDLASGNYNEQFF
TRBJ1-5 TRBV28 NA NA TGTGCCAGCAGTTTCCTGCACAGTATTCATCAGCCCCAGCATTTT CASSFLHSIHQPQHF
TRBJ2-7 TRBV11-2 NA TRBD2 TGTGCCAGCAGCTTCGGGACTAGCGGCTACGAGCAGTACTTC CASSFGTSGYEQYF
TRBJ2-7 TRBV7-6 NA TRBD1 TGTGCCAGCAGCGCGGACAGGCTCGAGCAGTACTTC CASSADRLEQYF
TRBJ2-2 TRBV3-1/TRBV3-2 NA NA TGTGCCAGCAGTCTTCGAGGGCGTATCTTGTACACCGGGGAGCTGTTTTTT CASSLRGRILYTGELFF
TRBJ1-1 TRBV19 NA TRBD1 TGTGCCAGTAGTGTGACCGGGACAGGGGGAAAAGCTTTCTTT CASSVTGTGGKAFF
TRBJ1-2 TRBV27 NA TRBD1 TGTGCCAGCAGTTTAAGGGGACAGGGGGCCTATGGCTACACCTTC CASSLRGQGAYGYTF
TRBJ2-7 TRBV7-2 NA TRBD2 TGTGCCAGCAGCTTAGAGGCGGGAGTGGGGGAGCAGTACTTC CASSLEAGVGEQYF
TRBJ2-7 TRBV27 NA TRBD2 TGTGCCAGCAGTTCTGGCGGGAGGGCCGTGTACGAGCAGTACTTC CASSSGGRAVYEQYF
TRBJ2-7 TRBV7-3 NA TRBD2 TGTGCCAGCAGCCCCCAGCGGGAGTCAAGGGAGCAGTACTTC CASSPQRESREQYF
TRBJ1-4 TRBV28 NA NA TGTGCCAGCAGGGCAATTACTCTAGGGGGTGAAAAACTGTTTTTT CASRAITLGGEKLFF
TRBJ1-1 TRBV20-1 NA NA TGCAGTGCTCCGGGGAACACTGAAGCTTTCTTT CSAPGNTEAFF
TRBJ1-4 TRBV7-9 NA TRBD1 TGTGCCAGCAGCTTAGAGTCGGGACAGGGCCTTGAAAAACTGTTTTTT CASSLESGQGLEKLFF
TRBJ1-2 TRBV6-5 once TRBD1 TGTGCCAGCGGTAAGACAGGGCAGGTCTATGGCTACACCTTC CASGKTGQVYGYTF
TRBJ2-7 TRBV7-2 NA NA TGTGCCAGCAGCTTAGGTCAGGGATTACTCTACGAGCAGTACTTC CASSLGQGLLYEQYF
TRBJ2-2 TRBV4-1 once NA TGCGCCAGCAGCCAAACCCGTAGGGAGACCGGGGAGCTGTTTTTT CASSQTRRETGELFF
TRBJ1-3 TRBV4-1 NA TRBD1 TGCGCCAGCAGCCGGCAAACAGGGGCGTCTGGAAACACCATATATTTT CASSRQTGASGNTIYF
TRBJ2-7 TRBV28 NA NA TGTGCCAGCAGGGATCGGGGTGAGCAGTACTTC CASRDRGEQYF
TRBJ1-1 TRBV11-3 few TRBD1 TGTGCCAGCAGCTTAGGGACAGGGGTTGCTTTCTTT CASSLGTGVAFF
TRBJ1-1 TRBV5-6 once TRBD1 TGTGCCAGCAGCCCCGGGACAGGGCGAGCCACTGAAGCTTTCTTT CASSPGTGRATEAFF
TRBJ1-1 TRBV28 once NA TGTGCCATATACAGGGCAATGAACACTGAAGCTTTCTTT CAIYRAMNTEAFF
TRBJ2-7 TRBV7-2 NA NA TGTGCCAGCAGCTTAGGAGGAGCCGAGCAGTACTTC CASSLGGAEQYF
TRBJ1-4 TRBV2 NA NA TGTGCCAGCAGTGAAAGTACAGTAGGGGTTGAAAAACTGTTTTTT CASSESTVGVEKLFF
TRBJ2-3 TRBV19 NA TRBD1 TGTGCCAGTAGTGCACTCCCGGGACAGGGTTTCGATACGCAGTATTTT CASSALPGQGFDTQYF
TRBJ1-4 TRBV27 NA NA TGTGCCAGCAGTCCATACAGGGATGGGGAAAAACTGTTTTTT CASSPYRDGEKLFF
TRBJ1-5 TRBV27 NA NA TGTGCCAGCGGACAGTCAGGGGCGTATCAGCCCCAGCATTTT CASGQSGAYQPQHF
TRBJ1-1 TRBV5-1 NA NA TGCGCCAGCAGCTTGGCAGAAAACACTGAAGCTTTCTTT CASSLAENTEAFF
TRBJ2-1 TRBV7-8 NA TRBD2 TGTGCCAGCAGCTTTTCAAGGACTAGTACCTTCTCCTACAATGAGCAGTTCTTC CASSFSRTSTFSYNEQFF
TRBJ2-7 TRBV11-2 NA TRBD2 TGTGCCAGCAGCTCCCTCGGGGGAGGGTACGAGCAGTACTTC CASSSLGGGYEQYF
TRBJ1-3 TRBV29-1 NA TRBD1 TGCAGCGTTGTTCGGGACAGTCTCTCTGGAAACACCATATATTTT CSVVRDSLSGNTIYF
TRBJ1-2 TRBV5-8 NA TRBD1 TGTGCCAGCAGCACACCGGGACAGGGAGACTATGGCTACACCTTC CASSTPGQGDYGYTF
TRBJ2-1 TRBV5-4 NA TRBD2 TGTGCCAGCAGCGCGGGGGCGACTAGCGGGAACAATGAGCAGTTCTTC CASSAGATSGNNEQFF
TRBJ2-5 TRBV2 NA TRBD2 TGTGCCAGCGGGCTAGCGGGAGAGAGAGAGACCCAGTACTTC CASGLAGERETQYF
TRBJ2-7 TRBV29-1 NA NA TGCAGCGTTGAAGACTTGTTAAGCCCCTACGAGCAGTACTTC CSVEDLLSPYEQYF
TRBJ2-3 TRBV6-2/TRBV6-3 NA TRBD2 TGTGCCAGCAGTTACGGCACGGGGGGGGCCCTCCGGGCAGATACGCAGTATTTT CASSYGTGGALRADTQYF